This record looks at one T cell receptor (beta chain) sequence and its context. Selected positively for CCR7 and CD45RO-negative, naive CD8 cells excluded terminally differentiated effector memory CD45RA+ cells. The data were produced by immunoSEQ multiplex PCR, yet TCRdb's version contains in-frame clones alone and is incomplete. The table records around 2,100,000 clones, just under 95% of them present only once. The CDR3 is 16 amino acids. The germline V gene has CDR1 GTSNPN and CDR2 SVGIG (reference sequence). The ends were cut back, 2 bases at V and 2 bases at J, with 18 bases in the middle. This record comes from a study of shared clonotypes between healthy human individuals.

The TCR was taken from a man aged 18 to 30 in good health. The chain uses TRBV30 and TRBJ1-1; the D gene is possibly TRBD1 (6 bases). The specimen sequenced was naive CD8+ T cells sorted from blood. CDR3 protein: CAWSSGEFLRNTEAFF. Here the CDR3 DNA reads TGTGCCTGGAGTTCAGGGGAGTTTCTGCGCAACACTGAAGCTTTCTTT.